This is a list of T cell receptor beta chains from one sample in a study of cytomegalovirus exposure and HLA in healthy donors. Data came from immunoSEQ multiplex PCR; TCRdb stores just in-frame clones and leaves some out. This sample has approximately 120,000 clones, with 75% to 80% found just once. Sequenced input: PBMCs. The receptors here all came from a man in his forties in good health and CMV-seronegative. Each CDR3 is given with its conserved first and last residue. The D gene is left open where the match is weak. Size tells how often a clone was seen (once, few, many) or the class of an expanded clone, and some rows leave it out.

clone size | J gene | V gene | D gene | CDR3 DNA | CDR3 protein
. | TRBJ2-3 | TRBV5-1 | . | TGCGCCAGCAGCTCCACCAGTCCGGGACAAGGCACAGATACGCAGTATTTT | CASSSTSPGQGTDTQYF
. | TRBJ2-5 | TRBV5-4 | . | TGTGCCAGCAGCTTGCCAGGCCCTGGATCAGAGACCCAGTACTTC | CASSLPGPGSETQYF
. | TRBJ2-5 | TRBV23-1 | . | TGCGCCAGCACCAGTCCTCGGGACAAAGCGGAGACCCAGTACTTC | CASTSPRDKAETQYF
. | TRBJ1-1 | TRBV28 | . | TGTGCCAGCAGTTTATGGGCAGGGGTGAACACTGAAGCTTTCTTT | CASSLWAGVNTEAFF
. | TRBJ2-1 | TRBV9 | TRBD2 | TGTGCCAGCAGCGTAGATGGGACTAGCGGGGGTAATGAGCAGTTCTTC | CASSVDGTSGGNEQFF
once | TRBJ1-1 | TRBV19 | . | TGTGCCAGTAGTAATGCTATGTACAGCGAAGCTTTCTTT | CASSNAMYSEAFF
. | TRBJ2-1 | TRBV5-4 | . | TGTGCCAGCAGCTTGGGCCCCTACTCCTACAATGAGCAGTTCTTC | CASSLGPYSYNEQFF
. | TRBJ2-5 | TRBV2 | . | TGTGCCAACCTCGGGAACCAAGAGACCCAGTACTTC | CANLGNQETQYF
. | TRBJ1-2 | TRBV5-3 | . | TGTGCCAGCCCCCTTCCCCCCAACTATGGCTACACCTTC | CASPLPPNYGYTF
. | TRBJ1-2 | TRBV9 | TRBD1 | TGTGCCAGCACCCCTAGCAGAGGGGGCAGGAGCTATGGCTACACCTTC | CASTPSRGGRSYGYTF
. | TRBJ2-5 | TRBV12-5 | . | TGTGCTAGTGGCATAGGAGGGGAGACCCAGTACTTC | CASGIGGETQYF
. | TRBJ2-3 | TRBV18 | . | TGTGCCAGCTCACCACAGTTTCAGAGCACAGATACGCAGTATTTT | CASSPQFQSTDTQYF
. | TRBJ2-5 | TRBV5-5 | . | TGTGCCAGCAGCCGGGGGACCAGCCGGATAGAGACCCAGTACTTC | CASSRGTSRIETQYF
. | TRBJ1-6 | TRBV4-3 | . | TGCGCCAGCAGCCAAGATCTTATCAGTACCCCAGGCTCCTATAATTCACCCCTCCACTTT | CASSQDLISTPGSYNSPLHF
. | TRBJ1-4 | TRBV2 | . | TGTGCCAGCAGTGAAACGGGGACTCCGACAGTTAATGAAAAACTGTTTTTT | CASSETGTPTVNEKLFF
. | TRBJ2-1 | TRBV5-1 | . | TGCGCCAGCAGTCCCGGCGGGGACTCCTACAATGAGCAGTTCTTC | CASSPGGDSYNEQFF
. | TRBJ1-4 | TRBV29-1 | . | TGCAGCGTTGATCCAGAGGCCAATGAAAAACTGTTTTTT | CSVDPEANEKLFF
few | TRBJ2-3 | TRBV19 | TRBD2 | TGTGCCAGCTCCCGGGGGGGGCGGTGGGGTACCGATACGCAGTATTTT | CASSRGGRWGTDTQYF
. | TRBJ2-1 | TRBV5-4 | TRBD2 | TGTGCCAGCAGCTTAAAACTAGCGGGAGGTTACAATGAGCAGTTCTTC | CASSLKLAGGYNEQFF
. | TRBJ1-2 | TRBV2 | . | TGTGCCAGCAGTGGGCCAGGGACAACGAACTATGGCTACACCTTC | CASSGPGTTNYGYTF
. | TRBJ1-2 | TRBV19 | TRBD1 | TGTGCCAGTAGTATTATGGCAGGGGGCGGTGGCTACACCTTC | CASSIMAGGGGYTF
few | TRBJ2-6 | TRBV30 | TRBD1 | TGTGCCTGGATCACGGGACAGGGATTCTCTGGGGCCAACGTCCTGACTTTC | CAWITGQGFSGANVLTF
. | TRBJ1-5 | TRBV11-2 | . | TGTGCCAGCAGCTTACAGGGGAATAGCAATCAGCCCCAGCATTTT | CASSLQGNSNQPQHF
. | TRBJ2-7 | TRBV7-9 | . | TGTGCCAGCAGCTACCAGGCCTACGAGCAGTACTTC | CASSYQAYEQYF
once | TRBJ2-1 | TRBV7-2 | TRBD2 | TGTGCCAGCAGCCCCCGGGAGGCTGAGCAGTTCTTC | CASSPREAEQFF
. | TRBJ2-1 | TRBV11-2 | TRBD2 | TGTGCCAGCAGCCATCCTGGGACTAGCGGGGGTAATGAGCAGTTCTTC | CASSHPGTSGGNEQFF
few | TRBJ2-2 | TRBV4-3 | . | TGCGCCAGCAGCCATCTTCCCAACACCGGGGAGCTGTTTTTT | CASSHLPNTGELFF
. | TRBJ1-4 | TRBV4-2 | . | TGTGCCAGCAGCCAAGGTACAACGGGTCAAACAACTAATGAAAAACTGTTTTTT | CASSQGTTGQTTNEKLFF
. | TRBJ2-3 | TRBV5-1 | TRBD1 | TGCGCCAGTACTCCCGGGACAGGGGGAACAGATACGCAGTATTTT | CASTPGTGGTDTQYF
few | TRBJ2-2 | TRBV6-5 | . | TGTGCCAGCAGATTCAGGAAGGAGAACACCGGGGAGCTGTTTTTT | CASRFRKENTGELFF
. | TRBJ1-1 | TRBV9 | TRBD1 | TGTGCCAGCAGCGTAGAATTGGACAGGCGTGAAGCTTTCTTT | CASSVELDRREAFF
. | TRBJ1-3 | TRBV28 | . | TGTGCCAGCAGCAGGGTTTCTCGGGGGGGTCGGCACACCATATATTTT | CASSRVSRGGRHTIYF
. | TRBJ1-2 | TRBV30 | . | TGTGCCTGGTACAGGAAGACGTATGGCTACACCTTC | CAWYRKTYGYTF
. | TRBJ1-2 | TRBV25-1 | TRBD1 | TGTGCCAGCAGTGGCGGCGGACAGGGGGCCGACTATGGCTACACCTTC | CASSGGGQGADYGYTF
. | TRBJ2-3 | TRBV7-9 | . | TGTGCCAGCAGTGTAAGACTAGATGCCGATACGCAGTATTTT | CASSVRLDADTQYF
. | TRBJ2-7 | TRBV5-1 | . | TGCGCCAGCAGCTTGACAGGGATGGCCTACGAGCAGTACTTC | CASSLTGMAYEQYF
. | TRBJ1-2 | TRBV11-2 | . | TGTGCCAGCAGCTTAGGGCCCGGGGCTAACTATGGCTACACCTTC | CASSLGPGANYGYTF
. | TRBJ2-7 | TRBV5-4 | . | TGTGCCAGCAGCCGCGGGACAGCTTACGAGCAGTACTTC | CASSRGTAYEQYF
few | TRBJ2-1 | TRBV4-1 | TRBD2 | TGCGCCAGCAGCCAAGAGCCCGGGACTAGCGGTTACAATGAGCAGTTCTTC | CASSQEPGTSGYNEQFF
few | TRBJ1-6 | TRBV7-8 | . | TGTGCCAGCAGCCTCCTAGCGGGGTCGGATTCACCCCTCCACTTT | CASSLLAGSDSPLHF
. | TRBJ1-2 | TRBV27 | . | TGTGCCAGCAGCACGCGACGGGGTGGCTACACCTTC | CASSTRRGGYTF
. | TRBJ1-6 | TRBV2 | . | TGTGCCAGCAGTGGCCAAACGACAGGTGGAAATTCACCCCTCCACTTT | CASSGQTTGGNSPLHF
. | TRBJ1-1 | TRBV19 | . | TGTGCCAGTAGTATGATGGGCAGCCTGAACACTGAAGCTTTCTTT | CASSMMGSLNTEAFF
. | TRBJ1-1 | TRBV4-2 | . | TGTGCCAGCAGCGGACAGCTGAACACTGAAGCTTTCTTT | CASSGQLNTEAFF
. | TRBJ2-5 | TRBV5-1 | . | TGCGCCAGCAGCTTGGGTGAGGAGACCCAGTACTTC | CASSLGEETQYF
. | TRBJ1-2 | TRBV20-1 | . | TGCAGTGCTAGTTTCGACTATGGCTACACCTTC | CSASFDYGYTF
few | TRBJ2-1 | TRBV7-3 | . | TGTGCCAGCAGCTTAAGCCCGGGACAAGCGTACAATGAGCAGTTCTTC | CASSLSPGQAYNEQFF
. | TRBJ2-2 | TRBV7-6 | TRBD1 | TGTGCCAGCAGCTTAGAGCAGGGGGCGCCCGGGGAGCTGTTTTTT | CASSLEQGAPGELFF
. | TRBJ1-6 | TRBV18 | . | TGTGCCAGCTCACCGGGGTCCGGGGTTAAGTCACCCCTCCACTTT | CASSPGSGVKSPLHF
. | TRBJ2-7 | TRBV28 | . | TGTGCCAGCAGTCTACTTCTCGACAGCCTCTACGAGCAGTACTTC | CASSLLLDSLYEQYF
. | TRBJ1-5 | TRBV19 | TRBD1 | TGTGCCAGTAGCCCCGGGACAGCCAGTAATCAGCCCCAGCATTTT | CASSPGTASNQPQHF
. | TRBJ2-1 | TRBV9 | . | TGTGCCAGCAGCCTGGGGCCCTACAATGAGCAGTTCTTC | CASSLGPYNEQFF
once | TRBJ2-7 | TRBV7-9 | . | TGTGCCAGCAGCTTATTTCCATACGAGCAGTACTTC | CASSLFPYEQYF
. | TRBJ2-7 | TRBV19 | . | TGTGCCAGTAGTGTGAGGGACATTGGCCCGGGAGAGCAGTACTTC | CASSVRDIGPGEQYF
. | TRBJ2-1 | TRBV10-3 | TRBD1 | TGTGCCATCAGTGAGTCTTGGTCAGGGGGTGAGCAGTTCTTC | CAISESWSGGEQFF
. | TRBJ2-1 | TRBV7-3 | . | TGTGCCAGCAGCTCCGTACTAGTCTCTGAGCAGTTCTTC | CASSSVLVSEQFF
. | TRBJ1-3 | TRBV7-9 | . | TGTGCCAGCAGCTTAGGTGGCGGAGACTCTGGAAACACCATATATTTT | CASSLGGGDSGNTIYF
. | TRBJ2-5 | TRBV5-1 | TRBD2 | TGCGCCAGCAGAGGGACTAGCGGCGCCACTAGGTCGGAGACCCAGTACTTC | CASRGTSGATRSETQYF